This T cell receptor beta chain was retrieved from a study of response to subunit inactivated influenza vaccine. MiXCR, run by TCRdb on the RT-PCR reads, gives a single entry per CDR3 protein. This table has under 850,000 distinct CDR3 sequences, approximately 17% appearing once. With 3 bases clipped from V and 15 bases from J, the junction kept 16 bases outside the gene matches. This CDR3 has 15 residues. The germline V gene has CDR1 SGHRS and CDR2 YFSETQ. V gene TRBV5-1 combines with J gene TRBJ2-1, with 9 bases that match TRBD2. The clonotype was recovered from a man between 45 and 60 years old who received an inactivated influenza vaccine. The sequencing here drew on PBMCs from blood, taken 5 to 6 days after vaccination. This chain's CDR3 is CASSSTGTSTRGGFF. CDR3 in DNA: TGCGCCAGCAGCTCAACCGGGACTAGCACACGAGGGGGGTTCTTC.